This TCR beta chain was found in a study of shared clonotypes between healthy human individuals. Study-wide points: Rarefaction revealed incomplete sorted-subset sequencing despite large depth.

Here immunoSEQ multiplex PCR was the method, and the copy in TCRdb shows in-frame clones only, minus some. The sample contains about 2.4 million clones, more than 85% of which appear only once. Of note for this clone: What it binds is not known.

V was clipped by 5 bases and J by 5 bases, with 15 bases between them. Germline V lookup: CDR1 SQVTM, CDR2 ANQGSEA. The CDR3 totals 13 residues. The TCR was taken from a man younger than 35 in good health. Some clones in this sample may be carry-over from other donors' samples. Sequenced: naive CD4+ T cells from PBMCs. The subset denotes: CD45RA+ positively selected. The genes are TRBV29-1 and TRBJ2-5; a possible D gene is TRBD1 (8 bases). This CDR3 reads CSVSGQGGETQYF. In DNA, the CDR3 is TGCAGCGTTTCAGGACAGGGAGGGGAGACCCAGTACTTC.